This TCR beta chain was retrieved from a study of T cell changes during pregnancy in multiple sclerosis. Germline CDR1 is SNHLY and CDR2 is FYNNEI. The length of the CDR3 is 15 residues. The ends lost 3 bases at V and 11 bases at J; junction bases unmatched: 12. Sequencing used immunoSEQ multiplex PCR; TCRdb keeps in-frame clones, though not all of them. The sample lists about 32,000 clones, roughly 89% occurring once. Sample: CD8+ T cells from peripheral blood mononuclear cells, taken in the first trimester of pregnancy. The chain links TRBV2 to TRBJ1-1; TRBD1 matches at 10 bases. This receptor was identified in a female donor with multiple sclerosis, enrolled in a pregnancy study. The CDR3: CASSETGQGSVEAFF. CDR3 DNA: TGTGCCAGCAGTGAGACGGGACAGGGGAGCGTAGAGGCTTTCTTT.